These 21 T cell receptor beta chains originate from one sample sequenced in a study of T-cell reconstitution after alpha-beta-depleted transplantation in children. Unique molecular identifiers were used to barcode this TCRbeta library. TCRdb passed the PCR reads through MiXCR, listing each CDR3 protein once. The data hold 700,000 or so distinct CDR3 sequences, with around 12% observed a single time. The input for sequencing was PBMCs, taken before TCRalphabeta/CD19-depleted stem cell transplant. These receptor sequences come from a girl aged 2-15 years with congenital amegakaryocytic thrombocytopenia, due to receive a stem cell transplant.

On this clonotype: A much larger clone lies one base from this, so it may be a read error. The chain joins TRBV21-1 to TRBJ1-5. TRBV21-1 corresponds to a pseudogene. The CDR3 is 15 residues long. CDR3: CASLGRQTINQHQHF. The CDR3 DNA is TGTGCCAGCTTGGGGAGACAAACCATCAATCAGCACCAGCATTTT.

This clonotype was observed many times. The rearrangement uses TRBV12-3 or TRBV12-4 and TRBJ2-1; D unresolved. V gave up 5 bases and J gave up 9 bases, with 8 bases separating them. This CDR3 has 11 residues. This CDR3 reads CASSSSAEQFF. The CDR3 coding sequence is TGTGCCAGCAGTAGTTCTGCTGAGCAGTTCTTC.

The CDR3 sequence is CASSLYSDTEAFF. The CDR3 region has the DNA TGCGCCAGCAGCTTGTACAGTGACACTGAAGCTTTCTTT. The chain combines TRBV5-1 with TRBJ1-1; no clear D gene. CDR3 length equals 13 residues. Between the trimmed V and J ends, which lost 1 base and 3 bases, there was a span of 7 bases. In germline, CDR1 is SGHRS, CDR2 YFSETQ.

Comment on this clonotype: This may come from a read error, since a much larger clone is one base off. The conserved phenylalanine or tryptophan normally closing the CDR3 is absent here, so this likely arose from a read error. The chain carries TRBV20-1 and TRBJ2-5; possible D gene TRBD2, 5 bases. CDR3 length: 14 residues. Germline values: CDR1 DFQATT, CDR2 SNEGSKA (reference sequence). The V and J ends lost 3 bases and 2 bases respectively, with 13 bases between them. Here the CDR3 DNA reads TGCAGTGCTAGTGCGGGTACGGAGCAAGAGACCCAGTACCTC. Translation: CSASAGTEQETQYL.

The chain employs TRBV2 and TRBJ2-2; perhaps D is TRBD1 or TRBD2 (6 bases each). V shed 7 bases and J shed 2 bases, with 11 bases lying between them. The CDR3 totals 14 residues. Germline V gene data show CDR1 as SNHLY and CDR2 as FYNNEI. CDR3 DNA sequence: TGTGCCAGCAACGGGGGCGATAACACCGGGGAGCTGTTTTTT. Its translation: CASNGGDNTGELFF.

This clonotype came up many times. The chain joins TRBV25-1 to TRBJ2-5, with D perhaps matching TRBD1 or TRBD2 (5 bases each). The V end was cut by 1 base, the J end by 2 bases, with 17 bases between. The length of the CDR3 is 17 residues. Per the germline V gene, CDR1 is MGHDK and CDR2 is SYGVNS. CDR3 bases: TGTGCCAGCAGTGAATTGGGGGTGGCGGTGGGTCAAGAGACCCAGTACTTC. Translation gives CASSELGVAVGQETQYF.

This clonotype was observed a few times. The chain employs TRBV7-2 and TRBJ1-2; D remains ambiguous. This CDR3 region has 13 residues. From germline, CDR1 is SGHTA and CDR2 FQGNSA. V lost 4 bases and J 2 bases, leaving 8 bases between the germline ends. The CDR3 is CASSSPTNYGYTF. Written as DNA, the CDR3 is TGTGCCAGCAGCTCCCCCACAAACTATGGCTACACCTTC.

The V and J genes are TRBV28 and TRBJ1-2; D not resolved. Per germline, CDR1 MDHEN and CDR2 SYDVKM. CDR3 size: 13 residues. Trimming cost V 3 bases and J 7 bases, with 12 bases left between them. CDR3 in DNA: TGTGCCAGCAGTTTTATCCGCATGGGTGGCTACACCTTC. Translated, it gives CASSFIRMGGYTF.

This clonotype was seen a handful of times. CDR3 region: CSAPNRNQGPYGYTF. As DNA, the CDR3 is TGCAGTGCGCCCAACCGAAACCAGGGACCTTATGGCTACACCTTC. The V and J genes are TRBV20-1 and TRBJ1-2, with TRBD1 as a possible D gene (5 bases). Between the trimmed V and J ends, which lost 6 bases and 5 bases, there was a span of 22 bases. Germline CDR1 DFQATT, CDR2 SNEGSKA (reference sequence). This CDR3 comprises 15 residues.

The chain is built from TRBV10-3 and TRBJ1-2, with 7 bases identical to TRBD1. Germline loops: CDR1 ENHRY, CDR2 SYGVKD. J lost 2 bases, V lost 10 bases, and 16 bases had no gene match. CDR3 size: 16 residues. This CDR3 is CATRDLLTGPNYGYTF. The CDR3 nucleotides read TGTGCCACCCGTGACCTTTTGACAGGGCCCAACTATGGCTACACCTTC.

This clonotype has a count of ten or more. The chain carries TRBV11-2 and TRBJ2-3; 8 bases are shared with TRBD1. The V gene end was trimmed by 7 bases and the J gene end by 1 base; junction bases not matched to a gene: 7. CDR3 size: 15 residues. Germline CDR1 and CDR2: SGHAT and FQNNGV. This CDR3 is CASTLEDRGTDTQYF. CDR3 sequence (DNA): TGTGCCAGCACCCTGGAGGACAGGGGCACAGATACGCAGTATTTT.

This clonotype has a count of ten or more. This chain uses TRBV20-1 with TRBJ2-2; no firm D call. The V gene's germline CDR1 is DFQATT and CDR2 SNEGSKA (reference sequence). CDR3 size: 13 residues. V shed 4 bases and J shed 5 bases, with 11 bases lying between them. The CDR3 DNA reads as TGCAGTGCTAAGACGGTCGGAACCGGGGAGCTGTTTTTT. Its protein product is CSAKTVGTGELFF.

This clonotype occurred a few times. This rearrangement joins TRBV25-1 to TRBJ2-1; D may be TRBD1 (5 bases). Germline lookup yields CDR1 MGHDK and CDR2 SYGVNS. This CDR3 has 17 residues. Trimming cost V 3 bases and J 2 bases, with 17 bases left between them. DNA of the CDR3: TGTGCCAGCAGTGAGGGCCGAACAGGAGTAGCCTACAATGAGCAGTTCTTC. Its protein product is CASSEGRTGVAYNEQFF.

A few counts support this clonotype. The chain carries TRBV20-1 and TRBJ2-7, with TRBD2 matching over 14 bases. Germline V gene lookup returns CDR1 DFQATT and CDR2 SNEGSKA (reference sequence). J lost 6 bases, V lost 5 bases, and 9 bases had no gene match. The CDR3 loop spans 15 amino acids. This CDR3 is CSADPGTSGSAEQYF. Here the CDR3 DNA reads TGCAGTGCTGATCCCGGGACTAGCGGGAGTGCCGAGCAGTACTTC.

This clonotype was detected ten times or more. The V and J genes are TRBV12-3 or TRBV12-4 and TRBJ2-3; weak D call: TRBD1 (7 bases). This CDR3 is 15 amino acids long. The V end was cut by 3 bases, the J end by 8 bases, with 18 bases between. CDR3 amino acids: CASSFGGGGLATQYF. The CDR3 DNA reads TGTGCCAGCAGTTTCGGAGGGGGCGGGCTTGCTACGCAGTATTTT.

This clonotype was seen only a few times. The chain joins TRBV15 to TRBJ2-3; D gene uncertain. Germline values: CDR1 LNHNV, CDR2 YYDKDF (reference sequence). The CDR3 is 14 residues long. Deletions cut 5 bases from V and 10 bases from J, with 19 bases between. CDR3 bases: TGTGCCACCAGCGGATCCGGGTTAAGTCGGGCGCAGTATTTT. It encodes CATSGSGLSRAQYF.

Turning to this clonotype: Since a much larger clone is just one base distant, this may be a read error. The CDR3 is CAISEGQAGGNEQFF. DNA of the CDR3: TGTGCCATCAGTGAGGGACAAGCGGGAGGCAATGAGCAGTTCTTC. V gene TRBV10-3 combines with J gene TRBJ2-1; TRBD2 matches 9 bases. Trimming took 2 bases from V and 6 from J; bases not matched to a gene: 5. Per the germline V gene, CDR1 is ENHRY and CDR2 is SYGVKD. The CDR3 covers 15 residues.

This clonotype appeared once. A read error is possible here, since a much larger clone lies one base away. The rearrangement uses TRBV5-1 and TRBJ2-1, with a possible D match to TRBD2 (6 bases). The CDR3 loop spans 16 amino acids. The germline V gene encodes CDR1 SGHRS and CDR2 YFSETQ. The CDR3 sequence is CPSSFRGISSYNEQFF. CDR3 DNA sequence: TGCCCCAGCAGCTTTCGGGGGATAAGCTCCTACAATGAGCAGTTCTTC. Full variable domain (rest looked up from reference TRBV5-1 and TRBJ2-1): KAGVTQTPRYLIKTRGQQVTLSCSPISGHRSVSWYQQTPGQGLQFLFEYFSETQRNKGNFPGRFSGRQFSNSRSEMNVSTLELGDSALYLCPSSFRGISSYNEQFFGPGTRLTVL.

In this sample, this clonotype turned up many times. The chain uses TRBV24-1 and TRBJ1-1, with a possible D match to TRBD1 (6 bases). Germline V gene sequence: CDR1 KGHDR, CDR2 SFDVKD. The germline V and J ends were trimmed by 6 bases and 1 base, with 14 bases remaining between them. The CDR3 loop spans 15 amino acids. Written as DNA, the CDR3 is TGTGCCACCAGTCCCGGGACATTGGAGAACACTGAAGCTTTCTTT. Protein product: CATSPGTLENTEAFF.

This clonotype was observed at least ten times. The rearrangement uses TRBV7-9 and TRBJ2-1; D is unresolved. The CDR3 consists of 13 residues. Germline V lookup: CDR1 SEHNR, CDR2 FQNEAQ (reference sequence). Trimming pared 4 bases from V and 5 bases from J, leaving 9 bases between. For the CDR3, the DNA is TGTGCCAGCAGCTCAGAGCAAAACAATGAGCAGTTCTTC. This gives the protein CASSSEQNNEQFF.

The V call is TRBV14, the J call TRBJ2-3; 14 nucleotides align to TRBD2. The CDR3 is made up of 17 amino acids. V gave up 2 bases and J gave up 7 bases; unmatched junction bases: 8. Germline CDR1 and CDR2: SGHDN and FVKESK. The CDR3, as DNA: TGTGCCAGCAGCCAATTCCGGGGACTAGCGGGAGAACATACGCAGTATTTT. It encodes CASSQFRGLAGEHTQYF. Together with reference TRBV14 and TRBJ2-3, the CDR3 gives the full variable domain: EAGVTQFPSHSVIEKGQTVTLRCDPISGHDNLYWYRRVMGKEIKFLLHFVKESKQDESGMPNNRFLAERTGGTYSTLKVQPAELEDSGVYFCASSQFRGLAGEHTQYFGPGTRLTVL.